This T cell receptor beta chain was captured by sequencing in a study of TIL therapy for anti-PD-1-resistant metastatic lung cancer. Study details: Tumors carried a median around 1.4 non-synonymous mutations per megabase.

The libraries were made with immunoSEQ v3. Sequencing depth was around 2.2 million read pairs for survey level, roughly 4.5-6 million for deep. Generated by immunoSEQ multiplex PCR, the TCRdb table keeps only in-frame clones and is missing some. The sample has some 26,000 clones, under 80% seen once. As for time point: pre-treatment sample, taken before nivolumab and TIL therapy. The tumor samples were excised metastases, mostly pleural nodules or supraclavicular lymph nodes. Adults with stage 4 NSCLC were enrolled in a phase I trial. Germline V gene data show CDR1 as MRHNA and CDR2 as SNTAGT. This CDR3 comprises 14 residues. Trimming pared 5 bases from V and 9 bases from J, leaving 17 bases between.

The V and J genes are TRBV6-4 and TRBJ1-5; a weak D match, TRBD1 (5 bases). The sample here was tumor tissue, taken at baseline. This receptor was taken from a woman aged 30 to 85 with non-small cell lung cancer. The CDR3 DNA sequence: TGTGCCAGCAGTACGGAGGGACTGGGGTCGCCCCAGCATTTT. The encoded protein is CASSTEGLGSPQHF.